This TCR beta chain was identified during a study of Ad26.COV2.S vaccination and SARS-CoV-2 variants. The data were produced by immunoSEQ multiplex PCR, yet TCRdb's version contains in-frame clones alone and is incomplete. This sample has over 400,000 clones, with roughly nine tenths found just once. Treatment reported: 15 to 20 received Ad26.COV2.S at low or high dose, single or two shots; 5 received placebo; per-sample allocation not given. Material that was analyzed had been drawn on day 63 after the first vaccine or placebo injection. The CDR3 has 14 amino acids. The germline V gene has CDR1 MNHEY and CDR2 SVGAGI. The V and J ends lost 8 bases and 1 base respectively, with 14 bases between them.

The source is a person between 18 and 59 years old who received the Ad26.COV2.S COVID-19 vaccine or a placebo. V and J are TRBV6-5 and TRBJ1-1; D remains ambiguous. The sample in question was peripheral blood, obtained in a trial of Ad26.COV2.S vaccine versus placebo. The CDR3 reads CASGRHQENTEAFF. Written as DNA, the CDR3 is TGTGCCAGCGGAAGACATCAGGAGAACACTGAAGCTTTCTTT.